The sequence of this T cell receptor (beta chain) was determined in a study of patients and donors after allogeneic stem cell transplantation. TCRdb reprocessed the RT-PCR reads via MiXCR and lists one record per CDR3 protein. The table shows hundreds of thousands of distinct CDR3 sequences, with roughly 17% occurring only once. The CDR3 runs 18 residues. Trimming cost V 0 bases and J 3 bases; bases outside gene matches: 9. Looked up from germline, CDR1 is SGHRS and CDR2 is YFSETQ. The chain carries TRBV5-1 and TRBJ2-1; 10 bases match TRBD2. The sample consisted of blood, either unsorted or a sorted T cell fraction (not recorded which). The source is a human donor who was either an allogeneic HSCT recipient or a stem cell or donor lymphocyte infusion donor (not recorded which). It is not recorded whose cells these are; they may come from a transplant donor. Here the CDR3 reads CASSLGVAGGPRYNEQFF. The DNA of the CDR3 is TGCGCCAGCAGCTTGGGGGTAGCGGGAGGCCCCCGCTACAATGAGCAGTTCTTC.